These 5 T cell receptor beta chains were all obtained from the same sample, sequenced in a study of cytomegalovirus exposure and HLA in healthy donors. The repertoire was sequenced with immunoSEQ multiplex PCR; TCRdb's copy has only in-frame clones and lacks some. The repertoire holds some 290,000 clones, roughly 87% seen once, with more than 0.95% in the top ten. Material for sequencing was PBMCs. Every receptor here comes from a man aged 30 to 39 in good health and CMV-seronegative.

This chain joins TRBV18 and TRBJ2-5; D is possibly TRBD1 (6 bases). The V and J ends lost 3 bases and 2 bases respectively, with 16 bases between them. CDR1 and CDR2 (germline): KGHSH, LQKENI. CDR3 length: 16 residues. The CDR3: CASSPSVPGTQETQYF. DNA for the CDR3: TGTGCCAGCTCACCGTCAGTACCCGGGACACAAGAGACCCAGTACTTC.

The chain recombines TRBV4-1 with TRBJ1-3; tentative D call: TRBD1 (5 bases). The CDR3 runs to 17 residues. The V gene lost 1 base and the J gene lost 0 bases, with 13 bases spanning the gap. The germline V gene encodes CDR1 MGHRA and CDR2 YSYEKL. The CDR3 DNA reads TGCGCCAGCAGCCAAGTTATGACAGCTAACTCTGGAAACACCATATATTTT. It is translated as CASSQVMTANSGNTIYF.

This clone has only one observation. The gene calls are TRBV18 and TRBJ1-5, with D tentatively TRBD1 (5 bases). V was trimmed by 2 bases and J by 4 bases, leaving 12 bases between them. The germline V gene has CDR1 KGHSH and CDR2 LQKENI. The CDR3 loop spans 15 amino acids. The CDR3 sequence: CASSPGSGANQPQHF. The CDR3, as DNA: TGTGCCAGCTCACCAGGGTCTGGGGCGAATCAGCCCCAGCATTTT.

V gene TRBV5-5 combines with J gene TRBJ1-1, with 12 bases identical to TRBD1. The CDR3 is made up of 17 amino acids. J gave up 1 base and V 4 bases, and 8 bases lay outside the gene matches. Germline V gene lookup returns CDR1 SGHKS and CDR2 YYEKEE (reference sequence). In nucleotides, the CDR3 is TGTGCCAGCAGCGGGACAGGGGGCAATAGAAGGAACACTGAAGCTTTCTTT. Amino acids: CASSGTGGNRRNTEAFF.

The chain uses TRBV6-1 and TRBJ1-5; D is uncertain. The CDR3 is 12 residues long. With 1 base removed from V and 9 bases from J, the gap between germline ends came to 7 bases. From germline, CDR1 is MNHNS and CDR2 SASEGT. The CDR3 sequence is CASSEVRGPQHF. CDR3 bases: TGTGCCAGCAGTGAAGTGAGAGGGCCCCAGCATTTT.